What follows describes a single T cell receptor (beta chain). Its specificity is not known. The V gene lost 0 bases and the J gene lost 2 bases, with 10 bases spanning the gap. Germline V CDR1 and CDR2: ENHRY, SYGVKD. The CDR3 contains 16 residues. The data were taken from a study of CD4 T cells in relation to SARS-CoV-2 and coronaviruses. Some clones are missing from TCRdb's copy, which holds only in-frame ones; the method was immunoSEQ multiplex PCR. Of 38,000 or so clones listed, around 77% are singletons. The sample was memory CD4+ T cells from PBMCs, cultured in vitro. This chain links TRBV10-3 with TRBJ2-2, with D hard to call. This TCR was recovered from an adult with COVID-19. The CDR3 nucleotides read TGTGCCATCAGTGAGTCACACAATTTAAACACCGGGGAGCTGTTTTTT. Protein product: CAISESHNLNTGELFF.